Reported below is one TCR beta chain. Assay: immunoSEQ multiplex PCR; the TCRdb copy retains only in-frame clones and omits some. Seen here are around 150,000 clones, approximately 89% observed once, and the top ten hold about a tenth. This record comes from a study of cytomegalovirus exposure and HLA in healthy donors. The CDR3 length is 16 residues. V lost 7 bases, J lost 1 base, and 8 bases stayed unmatched. CDR1 and CDR2 from the germline V gene are MDHEN and SYDVKM. The chain links TRBV28 to TRBJ2-1; 9 bases line up with TRBD2. Sequencing was done on a sample of PBMCs. The clonotype comes from a woman aged 18-29 years in good health and CMV-seropositive. This CDR3 is CASNEVAGESYNEQFF. The CDR3 region has the DNA TGTGCCAGCAATGAAGTAGCGGGAGAGTCCTACAATGAGCAGTTCTTC.